The sequence of this T cell receptor beta chain was determined in a study of blood T cell repertoires in COVID-19 (dated by TCRdb to 2019 to 2021). About the investigation overall: The collaborator samples originated in the United States, Italy and Spain and spanned the acute and convalescent phases of COVID-19. The material from the prospective study consisted of cDNA or gDNA derived from T cells, B-cell-depleted T cells, or PBMCs. Deeply sampled blood TCRbeta repertoires from subjects exposed to, actively infected with, or recovered from COVID-19 were included in the dataset. The repertoires were released in a freely available public database meant as a resource for research on the immune response to SARS-CoV-2. The samples were drawn from the first 160 participants of the ongoing ImmuneRACE study and from over a thousand subjects provided by 6 global collaborators. Sample metadata almost always included a de-identified subject ID, COVID-19 status, age in years and sex. HLA class I and class II types, where available, came from metadata supplied by the sample provider rather than from assay-based typing.

The study at large found these results: The quantity of clinical and demographic metadata differed by source and by participant and was supplied without curation.

As concerns this clone: There is no known antigen for this receptor. Base qualities were left out, and no much larger clone turns up one base away.

The immunoSEQ Assay, a bias-controlled multiplex PCR, was used to amplify TCRbeta CDR3 regions from genomic DNA. The published analysis was carried out like this. Nucleated cell counts per sample were estimated from amplification of reference gene primers within the assay. Sequence reads were collapsed and filtered to measure the absolute abundance of every unique TCRbeta CDR3 rearrangement. For each sample, productive Simpson clonality was calculated by taking the square root of Simpson's diversity index across productive rearrangements. Sourced from immuneACCESS, this table was stored by TCRdb with only in-frame sequences that have V and J called. A share of the clones is absent; for the studies checked, an unresolved V gene accounts for under half, and the remainder has no known explanation. V and J calls and clone size are copied from that table; D and trimming were computed from the DNA. Within this sample are about 180,000 clones, with 75% to 90% of them counted one time only. The ten largest clones capture around 6.2% of the sample.

In the prospective study, participants were roughly 18 to 95 years old, resided in 20 to 30 geographic areas of the United States, and were enrolled through a virtual design. In the prospective study, participants were assigned to cohorts based on the clinical history participants reported in a screening survey and a study questionnaire. Recovered participants in ImmuneRACE Cohort 3 were defined as having two consecutive negative NP/OP PCR tests, clearance from a healthcare professional, or resolution of symptoms. Mobile phlebotomists in the prospective study collected whole blood, serum and a nasopharyngeal or oropharyngeal swab from every participant. Over a roughly two-month period, participants in the prospective study had the option of providing additional blood draws and questionnaires. Blood samples from the prospective study were shipped frozen or at room temperature prior to DNA extraction.

V is clipped by 3 bases and J by 2 bases, and the sequence between their germline boundaries is 7 bases long. Looking up the germline V gene yields CDR1 ENHRY and CDR2 SYGVKD. The CDR3 sequence holds 13 residues, the cysteine and phenylalanine included. The only DNA kept is the CDR3, 39 bases in frame from the first base. The receptor chain draws on TRBV10-3 and TRBJ2-5; the D gene is not confidently resolved. Material for sequencing was PBMCs or T cells enriched from blood (not recorded which). This receptor was obtained from a man in his forties who had recovered from COVID-19. CDR3 sequence: CAISDRNQETQYF. The DNA is TGTGCCATCAGTGACAGAAATCAAGAGACCCAGTACTTC.